The 25 T cell receptor beta chains in this list originate from one sample, sequenced in a study of radiation and T cells in renal cell carcinoma. Sample time point: blood 2 weeks post-SBRT. Treatment specified: 15 Gy SBRT to primary tumor, nephrectomy 4 weeks later. Profiling relied on immunoSEQ multiplex PCR, and the TCRdb table lists in-frame clones only, not all of them. The sample includes 150,000 to 160,000 clones, about 87% seen only once; the top ten take around 13%. The sequencing used blood, collected from a patient whose treatment included radiotherapy and nephrectomy. The receptors derive from a woman between 45 and 60 years old with renal cell carcinoma.

J is TRBJ1-5 and V is TRBV7-9; 9 nucleotides line up with TRBD1. Trimming removed 1 base from V and 6 bases from J; junction bases left unmatched: 4. The CDR3 length is 15 residues. Germline lookup yields CDR1 SEHNR and CDR2 FQNEAQ (reference sequence). This chain's CDR3 is CASSLGTGVSQPQHF. The CDR3 region has the DNA TGTGCCAGCAGCTTAGGGACAGGGGTGTCTCAGCCCCAGCATTTT.

The chain links TRBV7-3 to TRBJ1-1, with a weak D call TRBD1 (6 bases). This CDR3 region has 16 residues. Trimming took off 1 base at V and 3 bases at J, with 15 bases between the two ends. The germline CDR1 and CDR2 sequences are SGHTA and FQGTGA. CDR3 residues: CASSLIFRGKDTEAFF. CDR3 DNA sequence: TGTGCCAGCAGCTTAATTTTTAGGGGGAAGGACACTGAAGCTTTCTTT. The full variable domain, its missing parts supplied by reference TRBV7-3 and TRBJ1-1, is GAGVSQTPSNKVTEKGKYVELRCDPISGHTALYWYRQSLGQGPEFLIYFQGTGAADDSGLPNDRFFAVRPEGSVSTLKIQRTERGDSAVYLCASSLIFRGKDTEAFFGQGTRLTVV.

This chain links TRBV7-2 with TRBJ1-2; D unclear. The CDR3 runs to 18 residues. Deletions cut 2 bases from V and 8 bases from J, with 27 bases between. Germline V gene lookup returns CDR1 SGHTA and CDR2 FQGNSA. CDR3: CASSLRRFSQAPRGGYTF. Here the CDR3 DNA reads TGTGCCAGCAGCTTAAGAAGATTCAGTCAAGCACCGAGAGGGGGCTACACCTTC.

This clone was observed a single time. The chain links TRBV29-1 to TRBJ1-2; D ambiguous. CDR1 and CDR2 from the germline V gene are SQVTM and ANQGSEA. Deletions cut 4 bases from V and 3 bases from J, with 12 bases between. The CDR3 spans 13 residues. The CDR3 DNA reads TGCAGCGTTGGGGTCACCCCGGACTATGGCTACACCTTC. Its translation: CSVGVTPDYGYTF.

V gene TRBV7-8 combines with J gene TRBJ2-6, with D possibly matching TRBD1 (5 bases). Germline-derived CDR1 and CDR2 are SGHVS and FQNEAQ. V lost 5 bases and J lost 0, with 20 bases in between. CDR3 length: 19 residues. Written as DNA, the CDR3 is TGTGCCAGCAGCCCGAAATGGTACAGGTCGAGCTCTGGGGCCAACGTCCTGACTTTC. Translated: CASSPKWYRSSSGANVLTF.

V usage is TRBV27 and J usage is TRBJ1-1; 9 positions match TRBD1. With 6 bases clipped from V and 5 bases from J, the junction kept 4 bases outside the gene matches. This CDR3 has 13 residues. Germline assignment: CDR1 MNHEY and CDR2 SMNVEV (reference sequence). CDR3 sequence: CASSYRGRTEAFF. CDR3 coding DNA: TGTGCCAGCAGCTACAGGGGGCGAACTGAAGCTTTCTTT.

The J gene is TRBJ2-1, the V gene TRBV2; D gene unclear. The CDR3 has 13 amino acids. Germline V gene lookup returns CDR1 SNHLY and CDR2 FYNNEI. V lost 4 bases and J 0 bases, leaving 4 bases between the germline ends. This CDR3 is CASSASSYNEQFF. The CDR3 nucleotides read TGTGCCAGCAGTGCTAGCTCCTACAATGAGCAGTTCTTC.

The chain uses TRBV7-3 and TRBJ2-3, with D perhaps given as TRBD1 or TRBD2 (5 bases each). Germline values: CDR1 SGHTA, CDR2 FQGTGA. Between the trimmed V and J ends, which lost 3 bases and 2 bases, there was a span of 6 bases. The CDR3 totals 13 residues. CDR3 amino acids: CASSFGTTDTQYF. Here the CDR3 DNA reads TGTGCCAGCAGCTTTGGGACCACAGATACGCAGTATTTT.

J is TRBJ2-6 and V is TRBV7-3, with D possibly TRBD2 on 5 matching bases. The V gene's germline CDR1 is SGHTA and CDR2 FQGTGA. V lost 1 base and J lost 2, with 18 bases in between. The CDR3 has 19 residues. The CDR3 loop is CASSLKVGSVGTGANVLTF. In nucleotides, the CDR3 is TGTGCCAGCAGCTTAAAAGTGGGGAGTGTGGGGACTGGGGCCAACGTCCTGACTTTC.

The rearrangement joins TRBV7-9 to TRBJ2-1; 10 positions match TRBD2. The junction had 9 bases not matched to a gene; V was cut back by 5 bases and J by 5 bases. The germline V gene has CDR1 SEHNR and CDR2 FQNEAQ (reference sequence). The CDR3 covers 16 residues. CDR3 residues: CASSTILAGPNNEQFF. The CDR3, as DNA: TGTGCCAGCAGCACCATACTAGCGGGGCCCAACAATGAGCAGTTCTTC.

The chain couples TRBV6-1 to TRBJ2-5; D perhaps matches TRBD1 (5 bases). The germline V and J ends were trimmed by 3 bases and 2 bases, with 13 bases remaining between them. The CDR3 totals 15 residues. The germline V gene has CDR1 MNHNS and CDR2 SASEGT. Here the CDR3 reads CASSDPPTVQETQYF. The CDR3 nucleotides are TGTGCCAGCAGTGATCCTCCGACAGTACAAGAGACCCAGTACTTC.

In DNA form, the CDR3 reads TGTGCCAGCAGCTTAGAAGCGGGGGGGCCTCGGGAGCAGTTCTTC. Protein product: CASSLEAGGPREQFF. J is TRBJ2-1 and V is TRBV7-2; 10 bases align to TRBD2. CDR1 and CDR2 (germline): SGHTA, FQGNSA. CDR3 size: 15 residues. V gave up 1 base and J gave up 10 bases; unmatched junction bases: 7.

This CDR3 reads CASSLNRQGVNAFF. CDR3 coding DNA: TGTGCCAGCAGCCTGAATAGACAGGGCGTGAATGCTTTCTTT. This chain connects TRBV11-2 to TRBJ1-1, with 7 bases that match TRBD1. The CDR3 totals 14 residues. Germline lookup yields CDR1 SGHAT and CDR2 FQNNGV. The J segment lost 11 bases and the V segment lost 5 bases, leaving 14 bases of the junction unmatched.

This clone was seen a single time. V is TRBV4-1 and J is TRBJ2-7; the D is unclear. Trimming took 2 bases from V and 2 from J, leaving 10 bases between them. The germline V gene encodes CDR1 MGHRA and CDR2 YSYEKL. CDR3 size: 14 residues. CDR3 protein: CASSQTGRPYEQYF. CDR3 sequence (DNA): TGCGCCAGCAGCCAAACCGGCCGACCCTACGAGCAGTACTTC.

The rearrangement uses TRBV5-6 and TRBJ2-7; D is uncertain. This CDR3 is built from 16 residues. The V end lost 6 bases, the J end lost 4 bases, and 23 bases lay between the germline ends. Germline V gives CDR1 SGHDT, CDR2 YYEEEE. In DNA form, the CDR3 reads TGTGCCAGCAAAACGGTGGTAGCTCGGCCACCATACGAGCAGTACTTC. It translates to CASKTVVARPPYEQYF.

This chain links TRBV2 with TRBJ1-1, with 10 bases fitting TRBD1. Losses at the gene ends were 4 bases for V and 6 bases for J; bases not matched to a gene: 2. The CDR3 is 13 residues long. The germline CDR1 and CDR2 sequences are SNHLY and FYNNEI. CDR3 DNA: TGTGCCAGCAGTGGGGACAGGGGAGCTGAAGCTTTCTTT. This codes for CASSGDRGAEAFF.

The chain joins TRBV25-1 to TRBJ2-5; TRBD1 matches 8 bases. Losses at the gene ends were 10 bases for V and 5 bases for J; bases not matched to a gene: 9. The CDR3 is 13 amino acids. Germline CDR1 and CDR2: MGHDK and SYGVNS. The DNA for the CDR3 is TGTGCCAACACGGACAGGGTACAGGAGACCCAGTACTTC. Its translation: CANTDRVQETQYF.

V usage is TRBV4-2 and J usage is TRBJ2-7; 7 bases are a match to TRBD1. With 0 bases clipped from V and 1 base from J, the junction kept 3 bases outside the gene matches. CDR3 length: 15 amino acids. Germline V CDR1 and CDR2: LGHNA, YNFKEQ. The CDR3 loop is CASSQETGESYEQYF. CDR3 DNA sequence: TGTGCCAGCAGCCAAGAAACAGGGGAATCCTACGAGCAGTACTTC.

This chain uses TRBV5-1 with TRBJ2-5, with 8 bases identical to TRBD1. Looked up from germline, CDR1 is SGHRS and CDR2 is YFSETQ. The junction had 10 bases not matched to a gene; V was cut back by 0 bases and J by 6 bases. The length of the CDR3 is 16 residues. CDR3 loop: CASSLESTGVTQTQYF. The CDR3 bases are TGCGCCAGCAGCTTGGAGTCGACAGGGGTGACGCAGACCCAGTACTTC.

On this clone: The same CDR3 also results from other DNA sequences found in this sample. The gene calls are TRBV19 and TRBJ1-5; 9 bases are a match to TRBD1. The V gene end was trimmed by 5 bases and the J gene end by 7 bases; junction bases not matched to a gene: 6. Germline CDR1 LNHDA, CDR2 SQIVND (reference sequence). The CDR3 covers 14 residues. The CDR3, as DNA: TGTGCCAGTAGTGCGACAGGGGGGAACCAGCCCCAGCATTTT. It specifies CASSATGGNQPQHF. Supplemented by reference TRBV19 and TRBJ1-5, the full variable domain reads DGGITQSPKYLFRKEGQNVTLSCEQNLNHDAMYWYRQDPGQGLRLIYYSQIVNDFQKGDIAEGYSVSREKKESFPLTVTSAQKNPTAFYLCASSATGGNQPQHFGDGTRLSIL.

This clone was picked up one time. The chain uses TRBV6-5 and TRBJ1-1; tentatively, D is TRBD1 (5 bases). Looked up from germline, CDR1 is MNHEY and CDR2 is SVGAGI. The CDR3 contains 13 residues. Deletions cut 7 bases from V and 0 bases from J, with 9 bases between. Here the CDR3 reads CASTTGMNTEAFF. Here the CDR3 DNA reads TGTGCCAGCACCACAGGAATGAACACTGAAGCTTTCTTT.

The rearrangement links TRBV11-1 to TRBJ1-6; the match to TRBD1 covers 7 bases. This CDR3 region has 15 residues. Unmatched junction bases numbered 9, after V lost 4 bases and J lost 9 bases. CDR1 and CDR2 from the germline V gene are SGHAT and FQDESV (reference sequence). The chain's CDR3 is CASSSTTGDPSPLHF. The CDR3 region has the DNA TGTGCCAGCAGCTCGACAACAGGGGACCCTTCACCCCTCCACTTT.

The rearrangement uses TRBV19 and TRBJ1-2; the D gene is possibly TRBD1 (6 bases). The V and J ends lost 5 bases and 2 bases respectively, with 27 bases between them. The germline CDR1 and CDR2 sequences are LNHDA and SQIVND (reference sequence). The CDR3 loop spans 19 amino acids. Here the CDR3 reads CASSPRTGTPISVNYGYTF. The DNA of the CDR3 is TGTGCCAGTAGTCCCCGAACCGGGACACCTATTTCAGTGAACTATGGCTACACCTTC.

The DNA for the CDR3 is TGTGCCAGTAGTACGCCGGACAGGGCCCCCTACAATGAGCAGTTCTTC. This sequence encodes CASSTPDRAPYNEQFF. This chain connects TRBV19 to TRBJ2-1; 8 bases agree with TRBD1. Per the germline V gene, CDR1 is LNHDA and CDR2 is SQIVND (reference sequence). V lost 4 bases to trimming and J lost 2 bases; unmatched junction nucleotides: 7. The length of the CDR3 is 16 residues.

The chain employs TRBV5-1 and TRBJ2-1; 7 nucleotides agree with TRBD2. J gave up 5 bases and V 1 base, and 6 bases lay outside the gene matches. The CDR3 spans 15 residues. Looked up from germline, CDR1 is SGHRS and CDR2 is YFSETQ. The CDR3 DNA is TGCGCCAGCAGCTTGTCCCTAGCGGCCCACAATGAGCAGTTCTTC. This sequence encodes CASSLSLAAHNEQFF.